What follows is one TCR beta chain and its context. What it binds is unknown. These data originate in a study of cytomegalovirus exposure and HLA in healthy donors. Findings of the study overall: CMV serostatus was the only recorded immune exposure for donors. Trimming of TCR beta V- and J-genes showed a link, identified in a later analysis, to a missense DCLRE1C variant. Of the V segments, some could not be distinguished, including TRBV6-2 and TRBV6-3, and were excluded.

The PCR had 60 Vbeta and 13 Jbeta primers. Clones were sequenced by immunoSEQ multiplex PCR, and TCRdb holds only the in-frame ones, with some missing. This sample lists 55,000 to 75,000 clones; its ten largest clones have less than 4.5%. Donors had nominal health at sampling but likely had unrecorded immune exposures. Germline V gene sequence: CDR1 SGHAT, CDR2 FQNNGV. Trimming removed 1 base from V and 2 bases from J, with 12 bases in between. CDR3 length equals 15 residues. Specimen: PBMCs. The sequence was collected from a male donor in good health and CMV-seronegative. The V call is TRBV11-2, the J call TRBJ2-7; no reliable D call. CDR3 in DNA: TGTGCCAGCAGCTTAGGAGCGCCCGGAGCCTACGAGCAGTACTTC. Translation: CASSLGAPGAYEQYF. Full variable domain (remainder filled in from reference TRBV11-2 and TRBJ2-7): EAGVAQSPRYKIIEKRQSVAFWCNPISGHATLYWYQQILGQGPKLLIQFQNNGVVDDSQLPKDRFSAERLKGVDSTLKIQPAKLEDSAVYLCASSLGAPGAYEQYFGPGTRLTVT.